The 2 T cell receptor beta chains reported below all come from one sample, sequenced in a study of T cell responses to AZD1222 COVID-19 vaccine. Generated by immunoSEQ multiplex PCR, the TCRdb table keeps only in-frame clones and is missing some. This sample yields around 180,000 clones, of which roughly 94% are seen a single time; around 1.6% belongs to the top ten. The sample here was peripheral blood, taken 28 days after the second AZD1222 dose. Receptors originate from an adult who received the AZD1222 COVID-19 vaccine.

The chain has TRBV28 and TRBJ2-5; D possibly corresponds to TRBD2 (6 bases). The germline V and J ends were trimmed by 5 bases and 6 bases, with 19 bases remaining between them. The CDR3 is made up of 15 amino acids. Germline loops: CDR1 MDHEN, CDR2 SYDVKM. CDR3 sequence (DNA): TGTGCCAGCAGTCTCCCCGGATGGAGGGAGCAGACCCAGTACTTC. It encodes CASSLPGWREQTQYF.

V usage is TRBV5-1 and J usage is TRBJ1-1, with D possibly matching TRBD1 (5 bases). In germline, CDR1 is SGHRS, CDR2 YFSETQ. V was pared by 0 bases and J by 6 bases, with 6 bases between. There are 12 residues in the CDR3. CDR3 region: CASSLEGAEAFF. In DNA form, the CDR3 reads TGCGCCAGCAGCTTGGAAGGGGCTGAAGCTTTCTTT.